The source of this T cell receptor beta chain is a study of blood T cells in healthy people across ages. Overall study findings and caveats: Roughly linearly, TCR beta diversity per million T cells fell as age increased.

With a J-beta primer mix and a sample-barcoded 5' primer, a second PCR ran about 7 to 11 cycles. A template-switch adaptor that had 12 random nucleotides put a tag on each cDNA molecule. Each sample yielded at least 2.5 million CDR3-containing paired-end reads. TCRdb analysed the 5' RACE reads with MiXCR anew, one entry per CDR3 protein. The sample has over 950,000 distinct CDR3 sequences; more than 30% are singletons. Trimming removed 3 bases from V and 4 bases from J, with 10 bases in between. Per germline, CDR1 SGHTA and CDR2 FQGNSA. The CDR3 is made up of 14 amino acids. Comment on this clonotype: Antigen specificity is unknown.

Sequencing was performed on blood. V usage is TRBV7-2 and J usage is TRBJ1-3; D unresolved. This sequence originates from a man younger than 35 in good health. The CDR3 DNA reads as TGTGCCAGCAGCTTTCTAACCCCAGGAAACACCATATATTTT. It translates to CASSFLTPGNTIYF. Together with reference TRBV7-2 and TRBJ1-3, the CDR3 gives the full variable domain: GAGVSQSPSNKVTEKGKDVELRCDPISGHTALYWYRQSLGQGLEFLIYFQGNSAPDKSGLPSDRFSAERTGGSVSTLTIQRTQQEDSAVYLCASSFLTPGNTIYFGEGSWLTVV.